This T cell receptor (beta chain) came from a study of blood T cell repertoires in COVID-19. Study overall: Acute and convalescent COVID-19 specimens originated in the United States, Italy and Spain. PBMCs, B-cell-depleted T cells, or T cells were the source of the cDNA or gDNA that made up the material.

The CDR3 loop spans 13 amino acids. Trimming shortened V by 6 bases and J by 0 bases, and 12 bases separated the two germline ends. Per germline, CDR1 GTSNPN and CDR2 SVGIG (reference sequence). Per the original methods: Researchers report that nucleated cell counts were estimated from reference gene primer amplification. This table comes from immunoSEQ multiplex PCR, and its TCRdb copy is limited to in-frame clones, with some not included. Clone size and V and J calls were adopted from that table, with D and trimming inferred from the DNA. The sample has around 150,000 clones, around nine tenths seen once.

J is TRBJ2-7 and V is TRBV30, with a weak D call TRBD1 (6 bases). Specimen: peripheral blood. This TCR was recovered from a woman between 40 and 50 years old with acute or convalescent COVID-19. The CDR3 reads CACEPGHSYEQYF. CDR3 DNA sequence: TGTGCCTGCGAACCGGGACACTCCTACGAGCAGTACTTC.